The present T cell receptor (beta chain) was sequenced within a study of blood T cell repertoires in COVID-19. This table comes from immunoSEQ multiplex PCR, and its TCRdb copy is limited to in-frame clones, with some not included. This table has around 20,000 clones, more than 80% appearing once. Per the germline V gene, CDR1 is SEHNR and CDR2 is FQNEAQ (reference sequence). CDR3 length equals 14 residues. Trimming stripped 2 bases from V and 4 bases from J, with 11 bases between. This receptor was taken from a woman between 45 and 65 years old with active COVID-19. The rearrangement uses TRBV7-9 and TRBJ1-2, with no clear D. Sequencing was performed on peripheral blood. The CDR3 here is CASSLKPPGYGYTF. CDR3 bases: TGTGCCAGCAGCTTAAAGCCCCCTGGCTATGGCTACACCTTC.